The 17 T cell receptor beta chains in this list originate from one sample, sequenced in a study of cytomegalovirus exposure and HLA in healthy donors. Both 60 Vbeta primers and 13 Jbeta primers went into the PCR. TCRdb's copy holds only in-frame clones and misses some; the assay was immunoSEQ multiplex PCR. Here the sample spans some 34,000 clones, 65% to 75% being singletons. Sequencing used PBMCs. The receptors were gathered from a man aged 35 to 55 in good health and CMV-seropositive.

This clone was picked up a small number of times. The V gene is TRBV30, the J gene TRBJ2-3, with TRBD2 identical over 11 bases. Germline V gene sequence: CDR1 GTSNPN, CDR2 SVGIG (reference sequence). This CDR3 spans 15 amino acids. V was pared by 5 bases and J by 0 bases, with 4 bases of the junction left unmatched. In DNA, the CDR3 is TGTGCCTGGGTTTTAGCGGGGGGGAGCACAGATACGCAGTATTTT. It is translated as CAWVLAGGSTDTQYF.

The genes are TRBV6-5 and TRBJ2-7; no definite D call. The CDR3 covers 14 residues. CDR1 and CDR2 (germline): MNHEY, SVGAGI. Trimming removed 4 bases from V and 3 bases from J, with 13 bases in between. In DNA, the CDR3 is TGTGCCAGCAGTTTTGGGCACACGATCTACGAGCAGTACTTC. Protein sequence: CASSFGHTIYEQYF.

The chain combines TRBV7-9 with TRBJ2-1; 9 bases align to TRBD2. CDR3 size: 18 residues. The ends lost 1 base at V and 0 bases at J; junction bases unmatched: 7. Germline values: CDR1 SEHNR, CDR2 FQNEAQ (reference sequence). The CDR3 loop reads CASSLGIAGVFSYNEQFF. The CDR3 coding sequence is TGTGCCAGCAGCTTAGGGATAGCGGGGGTATTCTCCTACAATGAGCAGTTCTTC.

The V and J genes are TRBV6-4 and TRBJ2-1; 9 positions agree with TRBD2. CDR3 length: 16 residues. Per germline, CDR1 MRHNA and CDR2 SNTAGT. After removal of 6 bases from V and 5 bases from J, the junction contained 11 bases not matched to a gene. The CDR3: CASSAGPGLADNEQFF. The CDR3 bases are TGTGCCAGCAGCGCCGGACCGGGACTAGCCGACAATGAGCAGTTCTTC.

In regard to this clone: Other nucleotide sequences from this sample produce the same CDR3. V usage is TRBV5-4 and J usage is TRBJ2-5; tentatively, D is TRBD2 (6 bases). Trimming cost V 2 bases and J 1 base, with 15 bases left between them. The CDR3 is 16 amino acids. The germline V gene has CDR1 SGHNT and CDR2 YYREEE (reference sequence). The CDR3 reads CASSFEPSVRQETQYF. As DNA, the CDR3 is TGTGCCAGCAGCTTCGAACCTAGCGTTCGCCAAGAGACCCAGTACTTC. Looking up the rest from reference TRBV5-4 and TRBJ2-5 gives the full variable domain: ETGVTQSPTHLIKTRGQQVTLRCSSQSGHNTVSWYQQALGQGPQFIFQYYREEENGRGNFPPRFSGLQFPNYSSELNVNALELDDSALYLCASSFEPSVRQETQYFGPGTRLLVL.

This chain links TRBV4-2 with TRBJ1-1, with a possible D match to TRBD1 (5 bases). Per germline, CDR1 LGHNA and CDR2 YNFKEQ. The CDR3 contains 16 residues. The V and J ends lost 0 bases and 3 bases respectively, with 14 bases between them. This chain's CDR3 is CASSQEEGSGDTEAFF. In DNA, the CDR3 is TGTGCCAGCAGCCAAGAGGAGGGGTCAGGCGACACTGAAGCTTTCTTT.

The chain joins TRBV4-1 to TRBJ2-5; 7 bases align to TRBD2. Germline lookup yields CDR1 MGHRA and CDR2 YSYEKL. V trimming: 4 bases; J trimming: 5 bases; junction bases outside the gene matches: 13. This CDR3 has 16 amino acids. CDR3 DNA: TGCGCCAGCAGCCCGAGCGGGACTAAGCTCTATGAGACCCAGTACTTC. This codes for CASSPSGTKLYETQYF.

The CDR3 sequence: CASSGTGKAAGNTIYF. The CDR3 nucleotides read TGTGCCAGCTCAGGGACAGGGAAAGCTGCTGGAAACACCATATATTTT. This chain joins TRBV18 and TRBJ1-3; TRBD1 matches 9 bases. Germline V gene data show CDR1 as KGHSH and CDR2 as LQKENI. This CDR3 contains 16 residues. The V and J ends lost 5 bases and 2 bases, in that order; junction bases with no gene match: 7.

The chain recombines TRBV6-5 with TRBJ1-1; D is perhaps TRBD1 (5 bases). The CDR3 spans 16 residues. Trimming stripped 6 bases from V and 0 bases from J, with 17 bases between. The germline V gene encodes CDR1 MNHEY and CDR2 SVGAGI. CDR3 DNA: TGTGCCAGCAGCTACCGGGACTTCATCCTGAACACTGAAGCTTTCTTT. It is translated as CASSYRDFILNTEAFF.

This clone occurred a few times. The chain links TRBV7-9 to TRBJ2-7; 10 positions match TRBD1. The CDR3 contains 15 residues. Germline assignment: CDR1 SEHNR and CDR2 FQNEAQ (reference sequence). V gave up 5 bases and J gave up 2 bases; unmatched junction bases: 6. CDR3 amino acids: CASSQGDRGTYEQYF. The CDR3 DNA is TGTGCCAGCAGCCAGGGGGACAGGGGTACCTACGAGCAGTACTTC.

The DNA of the CDR3 is TGTGCCTCAAGGGACGGGAGATTCTCTGGGGCCAACGTCCTGACTTTC. The encoded protein is CASRDGRFSGANVLTF. V and J are TRBV12-5 and TRBJ2-6; weak D call: TRBD2 (6 bases). The CDR3 runs to 16 residues. Germline assignment: CDR1 LGHNT and CDR2 FRNRAP.

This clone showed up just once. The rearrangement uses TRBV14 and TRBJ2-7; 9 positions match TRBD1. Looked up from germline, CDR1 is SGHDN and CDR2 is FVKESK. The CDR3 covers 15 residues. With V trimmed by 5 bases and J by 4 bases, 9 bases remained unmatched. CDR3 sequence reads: CASSTGGTGKYEQYF. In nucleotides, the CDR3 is TGTGCCAGCAGCACCGGGGGGACAGGGAAGTACGAGCAGTACTTC.

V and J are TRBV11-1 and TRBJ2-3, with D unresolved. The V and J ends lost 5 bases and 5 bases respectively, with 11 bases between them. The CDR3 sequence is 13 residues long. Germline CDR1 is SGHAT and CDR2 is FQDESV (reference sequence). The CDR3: CASSPSIKDTQYF. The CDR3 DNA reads TGTGCCAGCAGCCCGTCTATTAAAGATACGCAGTATTTT. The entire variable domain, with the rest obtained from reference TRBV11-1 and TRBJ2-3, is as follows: EAEVAQSPRYKITEKSQAVAFWCDPISGHATLYWYRQILGQGPELLVQFQDESVVDDSQLPKDRFSAERLKGVDSTLKIQPAELGDSAMYLCASSPSIKDTQYFGPGTRLTVL.

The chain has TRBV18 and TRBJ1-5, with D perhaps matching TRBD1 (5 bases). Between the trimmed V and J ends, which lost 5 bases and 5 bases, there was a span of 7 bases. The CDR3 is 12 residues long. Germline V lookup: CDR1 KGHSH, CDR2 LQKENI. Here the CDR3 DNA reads TGTGCCAGCTCAGGGGGGGATCAGCCCCAGCATTTT. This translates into CASSGGDQPQHF.

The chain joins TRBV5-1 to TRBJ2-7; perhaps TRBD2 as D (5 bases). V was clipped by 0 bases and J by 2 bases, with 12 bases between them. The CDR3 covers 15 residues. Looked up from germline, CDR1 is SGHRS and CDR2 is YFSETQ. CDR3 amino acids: CASSLVLTGTYEQYF. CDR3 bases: TGCGCCAGCAGCTTGGTCTTGACGGGGACCTACGAGCAGTACTTC.

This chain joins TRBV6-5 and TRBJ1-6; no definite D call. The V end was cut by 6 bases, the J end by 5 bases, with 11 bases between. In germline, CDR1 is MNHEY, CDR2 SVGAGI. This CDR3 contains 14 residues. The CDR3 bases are TGTGCCAGCAGCGCCACTACCAATAATTCACCCCTCCACTTT. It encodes CASSATTNNSPLHF.

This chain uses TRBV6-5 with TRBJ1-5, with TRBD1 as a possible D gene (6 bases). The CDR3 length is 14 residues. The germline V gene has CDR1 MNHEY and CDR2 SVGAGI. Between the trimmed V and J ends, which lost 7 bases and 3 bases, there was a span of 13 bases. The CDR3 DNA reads TGTGCCAGCACCTCCGGACAGCTCAATCAGCCCCAGCATTTT. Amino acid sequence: CASTSGQLNQPQHF.